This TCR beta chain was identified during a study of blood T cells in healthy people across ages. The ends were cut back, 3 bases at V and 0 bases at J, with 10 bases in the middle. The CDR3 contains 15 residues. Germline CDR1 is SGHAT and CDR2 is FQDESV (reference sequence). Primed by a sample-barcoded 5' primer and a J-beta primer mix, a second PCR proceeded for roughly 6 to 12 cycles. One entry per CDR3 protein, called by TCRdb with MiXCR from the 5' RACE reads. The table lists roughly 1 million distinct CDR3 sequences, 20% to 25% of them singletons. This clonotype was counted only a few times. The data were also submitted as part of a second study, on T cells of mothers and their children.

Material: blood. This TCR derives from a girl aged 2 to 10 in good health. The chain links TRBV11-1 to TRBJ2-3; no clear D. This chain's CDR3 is CASSFMGISTDTQYF. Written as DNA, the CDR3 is TGTGCCAGCAGCTTCATGGGGATTAGCACAGATACGCAGTATTTT.